A single sample is the source of the 2 T cell receptor beta chains below, sequenced in a study of cytomegalovirus exposure and HLA in healthy donors. The PCR employed 60 Vbeta primers together with 13 Jbeta primers. The repertoire was sequenced with immunoSEQ multiplex PCR; TCRdb's copy has only in-frame clones and lacks some. Among roughly 160,000 clones listed, about four fifths were seen once. Sequencing used PBMCs. These receptors originate from a man aged 25 to 40 in good health and CMV-seronegative.

The gene calls are TRBV29-1 and TRBJ1-2; TRBD1 agrees at 8 bases. The CDR3 length is 13 residues. J gave up 4 bases and V 5 bases, and 6 bases lay outside the gene matches. The germline V gene encodes CDR1 SQVTM and CDR2 ANQGSEA. CDR3 region: CSVSDRDIYGYTF. In nucleotides, the CDR3 is TGCAGCGTTTCGGACAGGGATATCTATGGCTACACCTTC.

The J gene is TRBJ1-2, the V gene TRBV28; TRBD1 matches 7 bases. This CDR3 contains 15 residues. V lost 9 bases, J lost 7 bases, and 17 bases stayed unmatched. Looked up from germline, CDR1 is MDHEN and CDR2 is SYDVKM. DNA for the CDR3: TGTGCCAGTCGAAACGAGGGACAACAGGGGATTGGCTACACCTTC. Amino acid sequence: CASRNEGQQGIGYTF.